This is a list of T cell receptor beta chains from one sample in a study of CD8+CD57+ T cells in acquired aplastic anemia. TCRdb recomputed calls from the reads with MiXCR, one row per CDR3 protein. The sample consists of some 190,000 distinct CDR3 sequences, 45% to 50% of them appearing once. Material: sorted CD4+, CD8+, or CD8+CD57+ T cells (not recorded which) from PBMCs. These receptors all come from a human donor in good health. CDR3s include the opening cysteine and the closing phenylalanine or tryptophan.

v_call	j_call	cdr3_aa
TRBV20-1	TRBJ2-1	CSAHSGSQDNEQFF
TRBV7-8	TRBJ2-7	CASSLRTSGSDEQYF
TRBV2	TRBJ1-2	CASSRDRGFNYGYTF
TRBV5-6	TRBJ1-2	CASSLEGYPGGYTF
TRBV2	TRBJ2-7	CASATLSYEQYF
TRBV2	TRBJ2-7	CASARTRGEQYF
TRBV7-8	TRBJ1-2	CASSLALAGSVGYTF
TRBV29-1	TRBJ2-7	CSVELRQTSSYEQYF
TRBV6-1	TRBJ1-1	CASSKQGRTEAFF
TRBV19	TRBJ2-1	CASSTLAGGNEQFF
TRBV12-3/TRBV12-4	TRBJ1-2	CATQTYPYRGGYTF
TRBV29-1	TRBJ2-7	CSVWDKNYEQYF
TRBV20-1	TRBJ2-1	CSARGGARDNEQFF
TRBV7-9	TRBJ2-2	CASKTGTRITGELFF
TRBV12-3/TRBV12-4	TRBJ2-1	CASRLAGGGYNEQFF
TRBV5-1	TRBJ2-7	CASSEKKLRGMNEQYF
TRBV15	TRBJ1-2	CATQKGQDRSYGYTF
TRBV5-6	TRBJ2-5	CASSVAGGQETQYF
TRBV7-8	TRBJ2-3	CASSLAYGGGTLDTQYF
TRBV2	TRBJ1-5	CATRTVSNQPQHF
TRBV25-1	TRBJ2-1	CASSPNPGVPSYNEQFF
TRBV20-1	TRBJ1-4	CSARDLRAPNEKLFF
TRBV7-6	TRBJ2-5	CASSLAIVGETQYF
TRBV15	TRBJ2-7	CATSSHLGLAGGQDEQYF
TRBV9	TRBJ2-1	CASSVDRGPKYEQFF
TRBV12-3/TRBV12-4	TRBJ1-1	CASRKPGQSRRGAFF
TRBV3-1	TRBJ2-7	CASSLGGTGTAPYEQYF
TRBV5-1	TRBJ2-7	CASSSPMATGRFYEQYF
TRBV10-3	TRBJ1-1	CAISEPPSTELGTEAFF
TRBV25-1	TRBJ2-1	CASSGAPGTGGLNEQFF
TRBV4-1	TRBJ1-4	CASSLYPGVEKLFF
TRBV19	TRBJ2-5	CASRTGTQYF
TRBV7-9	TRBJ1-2	CASNNGGEGYTF
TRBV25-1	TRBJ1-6	CASRQGENSPLHF
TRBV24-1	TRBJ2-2	CATSGGNTGELFF
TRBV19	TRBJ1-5	CASSITGRGNQPQHF
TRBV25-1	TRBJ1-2	CASSESGGNRAGYYGYTF
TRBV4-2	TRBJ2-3	CASSQDAAGGHWDTQYF
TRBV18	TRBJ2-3	CASSPGIGDTQYF
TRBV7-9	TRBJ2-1	CASNPTGLEQFF
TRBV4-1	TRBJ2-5	CASSRERGGTQYF
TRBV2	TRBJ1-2	CASSEGRGDGYTF
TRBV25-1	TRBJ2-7	CASSVSLGQGYEQYF
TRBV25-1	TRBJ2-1	CASSAIGSSNEQFF
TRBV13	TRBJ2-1	CASSPGEPPVDEQFF
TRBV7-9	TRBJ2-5	CASSLGALETQYF
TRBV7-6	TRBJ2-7	CASSLGSGGIYEQYF
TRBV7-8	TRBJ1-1	CASSPIGAGSPEAFF
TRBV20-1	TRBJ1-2	CSARDRSYGYTF
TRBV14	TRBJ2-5	CASSRTSGAQETQYF
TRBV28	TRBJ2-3	CASNSPSETQYF
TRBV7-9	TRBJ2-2	CASEGGGTGELFF
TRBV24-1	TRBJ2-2	CATSPGPATGELFF
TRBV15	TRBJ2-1	CATSRELIGNEQLF
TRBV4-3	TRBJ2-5	CASSQDGLGETQYF